The 18 T cell receptor beta chains listed next were all sequenced from one sample in a study of response to subunit inactivated influenza vaccine. TCRdb used MiXCR to reprocess the RT-PCR reads, holding one entry per CDR3 protein. The sample holds about 190,000 distinct CDR3 sequences, around 15% seen once. The sample consisted of CD8+ T cells sorted from PBMCs, taken less than 6 days after vaccination. The source of these receptors is a man over 45 who received an inactivated influenza vaccine.

At least ten counts were recorded for this clonotype. J is TRBJ2-5 and V is TRBV12-3 or TRBV12-4; no clear D gene. V lost 3 bases to trimming and J lost 4 bases, with 3 bases between them. The CDR3 runs 11 residues. CDR3 sequence reads: CASSFRETQYF. The CDR3 nucleotides read TGTGCCAGCAGTTTCAGAGAGACCCAGTACTTC.

This clonotype appeared once. The chain links TRBV2 to TRBJ2-7; 7 bases match TRBD1. Germline trimming cut 6 bases from V and 0 bases from J; bases unmatched to any gene: 8. From germline, CDR1 is SNHLY and CDR2 FYNNEI. This CDR3 spans 15 amino acids. CDR3 nucleotide sequence: TGTGCCAGCAGACAGGGACAGAAAGCCTCCTACGAGCAGTACTTC. This translates into CASRQGQKASYEQYF.

This clonotype appeared a few times. The chain combines TRBV29-1 with TRBJ2-7, with 11 bases aligning to TRBD1. Germline trimming cut 4 bases from V and 4 bases from J; bases unmatched to any gene: 6. Germline V gene lookup returns CDR1 SQVTM and CDR2 ANQGSEA. There are 14 residues in the CDR3. The CDR3 DNA sequence: TGCAGCGTTGGTACGGACAGGGGGCTATACGAGCAGTACTTC. As protein: CSVGTDRGLYEQYF.

This clonotype was detected many times. The V call is TRBV29-1, the J call TRBJ2-7, with 9 bases lining up with TRBD1. The CDR3 length is 15 residues. V shed 0 bases and J 1 base; nucleotides not matched to a gene: 4. Germline CDR1 reads SQVTM; CDR2 reads ANQGSEA. CDR3 sequence (DNA): TGCAGCGTTGAAGAGAAGGGACAGGGTTCCTACGAGCAGTACTTC. This translates into CSVEEKGQGSYEQYF.

The V gene is TRBV7-2, the J gene TRBJ2-5; no clear D. V lost 0 bases and J lost 2, with 10 bases in between. This CDR3 is built from 15 residues. Germline CDR1 and CDR2: SGHTA and FQGNSA. The CDR3 protein is CASSLAPARQETQYF. DNA for the CDR3: TGTGCCAGCAGCTTAGCGCCGGCAAGACAAGAGACCCAGTACTTC. Using reference TRBV7-2 and TRBJ2-5 for the parts outside the CDR3, the full variable domain is GAGVSQSPSNKVTEKGKDVELRCDPISGHTALYWYRQSLGQGLEFLIYFQGNSAPDKSGLPSDRFSAERTGGSVSTLTIQRTQQEDSAVYLCASSLAPARQETQYFGPGTRLLVL.

This clonotype showed up just a few times. This chain joins TRBV21-1 and TRBJ1-1. TRBV21-1 is annotated as a pseudogene. The CDR3 has 14 residues. Here the CDR3 reads CASSKTGLDTEAFF. The CDR3 DNA sequence: TGTGCCAGCAGCAAAACGGGGCTCGACACTGAAGCTTTCTTT.

This chain links TRBV28 with TRBJ2-3, with 15 bases matching TRBD2. V lost 5 bases and J lost 1; bases outside the gene matches: 16. The CDR3 sequence is 21 residues long. The germline V gene has CDR1 MDHEN and CDR2 SYDVKM. For the CDR3, the DNA is TGTGCCAGCAGTCCCCACTGGACTAGCGGGGGGGCCCAGCTAGGCACAGATACGCAGTATTTT. Translated: CASSPHWTSGGAQLGTDTQYF.

This clonotype was picked up many times. The chain employs TRBV4-2 and TRBJ2-3; D is perhaps TRBD2 (5 bases). Trimming took 4 bases from V and 2 from J, leaving 16 bases between them. CDR1 is LGHNA, CDR2 YNFKEQ, per germline. The CDR3 totals 16 residues. Written as DNA, the CDR3 is TGTGCCAGCAGCCCCCAGGCACTAGATTCCACAGATACGCAGTATTTT. This codes for CASSPQALDSTDTQYF.

The chain links TRBV27 to TRBJ2-7; 8 nucleotides align to TRBD2. CDR3 length equals 15 residues. J was trimmed by 4 bases and V by 2 bases; bases with no gene match: 7. Germline-derived CDR1 and CDR2 are MNHEY and SMNVEV (reference sequence). The CDR3 DNA reads TGTGCCAGCAGTTTAGGTAGCGGGAATTTTTACGAGCAGTACTTC. It is translated as CASSLGSGNFYEQYF.

In its sample, this clonotype was seen many times. The J gene is TRBJ2-7, the V gene TRBV7-9, with a tentative D call TRBD1 (6 bases). The germline CDR1 and CDR2 sequences are SEHNR and FQNEAQ (reference sequence). V gave up 2 bases and J gave up 0 bases, with 17 bases separating them. The CDR3 loop spans 17 amino acids. CDR3 bases: TGTGCCAGCAGCTTACCACCAACCGGGACATACTCCTACGAGCAGTACTTC. This encodes CASSLPPTGTYSYEQYF.

This clonotype was seen more than once but under ten times. J is TRBJ1-2 and V is TRBV6-2 or TRBV6-3, with D possibly being TRBD1 (6 bases). This CDR3 region has 13 residues. The germline gives CDR1 MNHEY, CDR2 SVGEGT. Between the trimmed V and J ends, which lost 2 bases and 2 bases, there was a span of 6 bases. The DNA of the CDR3 is TGTGCCAGCAGTTACGGGACAAACTATGGCTACACCTTC. This encodes CASSYGTNYGYTF.

At least ten counts were recorded for this clonotype. V gene TRBV28 combines with J gene TRBJ1-1; TRBD1 is a possible D gene (5 bases). V was clipped by 4 bases and J by 8 bases, with 26 bases between them. The CDR3 runs to 17 residues. The germline CDR1 and CDR2 sequences are MDHEN and SYDVKM. In DNA form, the CDR3 reads TGTGCCAGCAGTTATTTATGGGGTGCGGCTCGGGGGTCAGAAGCTTTCTTT. This sequence encodes CASSYLWGAARGSEAFF.

This clonotype was counted only a few times. The chain uses TRBV4-1 and TRBJ2-1; possible D gene TRBD2, 5 bases. Trimming stripped 4 bases from V and 8 bases from J, with 18 bases between. This CDR3 spans 15 amino acids. Germline lookup yields CDR1 MGHRA and CDR2 YSYEKL. The CDR3 spells CASSPRLPGLDEQFF. The CDR3 nucleotides read TGCGCCAGCAGCCCACGACTGCCGGGGTTGGATGAGCAGTTCTTC.

This clonotype appeared a few times. DNA of the CDR3: TGTGCCAGCAGCTTAGCGAGTGAGACCCAGTACTTC. Protein sequence: CASSLASETQYF. This sequence joins TRBV7-8 and TRBJ2-5, with D hard to call. The germline gives CDR1 SGHVS, CDR2 FQNEAQ. This CDR3 spans 12 amino acids. V was trimmed by 0 bases and J by 5 bases, leaving 4 bases between them.

This clonotype has just a few counts. The rearrangement joins TRBV11-2 to TRBJ1-1; D may be TRBD1 (5 bases). The germline V gene encodes CDR1 SGHAT and CDR2 FQNNGV. V was shortened by 6 bases and J by 3 bases, with 14 bases between the two germline ends. The CDR3 has 14 residues. In nucleotides, the CDR3 is TGTGCCAGCAGTCTGACAGCCGTGGACACTGAAGCTTTCTTT. This sequence encodes CASSLTAVDTEAFF.

J is TRBJ2-7 and V is TRBV6-1; perhaps D is TRBD1 or TRBD2 (5 bases each). CDR1 is MNHNS, CDR2 SASEGT, per germline. Trimming took off 6 bases at V and 0 bases at J, with 12 bases between the two ends. The CDR3 spans 14 residues. For the CDR3, the DNA is TGTGCCAGCAGACGAGGGGCCCCCTCCTACGAGCAGTACTTC. This translates into CASRRGAPSYEQYF.

The chain carries TRBV7-9 and TRBJ2-3; D perhaps matches TRBD1 (6 bases). V was pared by 1 base and J by 3 bases, with 14 bases between. CDR3 length equals 16 residues. Germline CDR1 reads SEHNR; CDR2 reads FQNEAQ (reference sequence). CDR3 sequence (DNA): TGTGCCAGCAGCTTAGGGGGGACATACGTGACAGATACGCAGTATTTT. It codes for CASSLGGTYVTDTQYF.

Only a few counts were recorded for this clonotype. The J gene is TRBJ1-1, the V gene TRBV19; 12 positions agree with TRBD1. Trimming at V came to 7 bases and at J to 3 bases, leaving 6 bases not matched to a gene. From germline, CDR1 is LNHDA and CDR2 SQIVND (reference sequence). This CDR3 spans 15 amino acids. The CDR3 DNA follows: TGTGCCAGTACCGGGACAGGGGGCAGGTACACTGAAGCTTTCTTT. It yields the protein CASTGTGGRYTEAFF.